Included here is one T cell receptor beta chain sequence, with context. The data derive from a study of CD8 T cells in Susac syndrome. The CDR3 has 13 amino acids. The V gene lost 2 bases and the J gene lost 7 bases, with 13 bases spanning the gap. Looked up from germline, CDR1 is SGHNT and CDR2 is YYREEE (reference sequence). Random-hexamer reverse transcription was applied to roughly 0.45 to 1 ug RNA. The amplification used immunoSEQ multiplex PCR on TCR beta CDR3; it spanned 54 Vbeta and 13 Jbeta. TCRdb re-derived calls from the immunoSEQ multiplex PCR reads in MiXCR, one entry per CDR3 protein. The sample has more than 200,000 distinct CDR3 sequences, about 94% seen once.

The specimen sequenced was CD8+ T cells from PBMCs. The V call is TRBV5-4, the J call TRBJ2-7; tentative D call: TRBD2 (6 bases). The TCR originated in a human donor with multiple sclerosis. CDR3 region: CASSFVAEGEQYF. The CDR3 region has the DNA TGTGCCAGCAGCTTCGTAGCGGAGGGGGAGCAGTACTTC.